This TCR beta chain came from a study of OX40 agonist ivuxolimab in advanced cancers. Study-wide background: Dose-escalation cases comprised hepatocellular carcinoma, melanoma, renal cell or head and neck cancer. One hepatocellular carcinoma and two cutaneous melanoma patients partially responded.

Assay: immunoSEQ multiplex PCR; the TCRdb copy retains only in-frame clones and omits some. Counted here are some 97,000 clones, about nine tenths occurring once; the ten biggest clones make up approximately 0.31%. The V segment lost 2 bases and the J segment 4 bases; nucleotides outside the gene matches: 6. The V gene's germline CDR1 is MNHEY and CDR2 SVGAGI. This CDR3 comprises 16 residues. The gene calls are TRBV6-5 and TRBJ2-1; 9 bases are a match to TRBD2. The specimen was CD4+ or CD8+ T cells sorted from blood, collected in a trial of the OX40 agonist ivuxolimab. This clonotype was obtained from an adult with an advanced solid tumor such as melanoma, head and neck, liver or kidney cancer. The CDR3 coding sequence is TGTGCCAGCAGTTACCAAGCGGGAGGACCTTACAATGAGCAGTTCTTC. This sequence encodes CASSYQAGGPYNEQFF.